This T cell receptor beta chain was found in a study of PD-1 blockade in classical Hodgkin lymphoma. Germline values: CDR1 MDHEN, CDR2 SYDVKM. Between the trimmed V and J ends, which lost 8 bases and 1 base, there was a span of 12 bases. This CDR3 contains 14 residues. The time point was: cycle 4 day 1 (C4D1), after 5 to 7 weeks of nivolumab. All trial patients relapsed after autologous stem cell transplantation. The study recorded best responses of complete response, partial response or progressive disease. Using immunoSEQ multiplex PCR, the repertoire was profiled, and TCRdb retains in-frame clones only, with some absent. Of approximately 8,000 clones listed, around 82% are singletons.

The receptor comes from a human donor with classical Hodgkin lymphoma. Sequenced here: peripheral blood mononuclear cells (PBMCs), sampled before the fourth cycle of nivolumab. The chain has TRBV28 and TRBJ2-1; D is perhaps TRBD2 (5 bases). CDR3: CASYGAASYNEQFF. In DNA form, the CDR3 reads TGTGCCAGCTATGGAGCGGCTTCCTACAATGAGCAGTTCTTC.